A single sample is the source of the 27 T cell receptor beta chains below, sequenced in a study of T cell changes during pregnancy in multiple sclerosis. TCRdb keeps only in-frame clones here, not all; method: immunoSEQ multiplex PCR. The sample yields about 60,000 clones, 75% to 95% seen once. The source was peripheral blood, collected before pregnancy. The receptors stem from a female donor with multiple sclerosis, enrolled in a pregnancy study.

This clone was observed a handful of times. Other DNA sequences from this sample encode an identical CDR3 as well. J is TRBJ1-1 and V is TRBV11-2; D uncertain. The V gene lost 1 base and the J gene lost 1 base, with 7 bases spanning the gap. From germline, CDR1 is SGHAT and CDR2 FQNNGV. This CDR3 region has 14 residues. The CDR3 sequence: CASSLVRGNTEAFF. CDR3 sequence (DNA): TGTGCCAGCAGCTTAGTCAGAGGGAACACTGAAGCTTTCTTT.

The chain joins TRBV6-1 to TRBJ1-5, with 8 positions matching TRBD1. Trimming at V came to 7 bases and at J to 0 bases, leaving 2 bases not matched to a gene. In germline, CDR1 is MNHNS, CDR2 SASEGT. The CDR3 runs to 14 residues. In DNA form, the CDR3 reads TGTGCCAGCAACAGGGGGAATAGCAATCAGCCCCAGCATTTT. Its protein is CASNRGNSNQPQHF.

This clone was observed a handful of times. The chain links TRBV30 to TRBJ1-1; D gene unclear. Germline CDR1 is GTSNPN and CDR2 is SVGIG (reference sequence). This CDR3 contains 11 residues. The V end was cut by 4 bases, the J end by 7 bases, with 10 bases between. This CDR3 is CAWTLGGEAFF. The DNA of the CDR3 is TGTGCCTGGACCCTGGGAGGTGAAGCTTTCTTT.

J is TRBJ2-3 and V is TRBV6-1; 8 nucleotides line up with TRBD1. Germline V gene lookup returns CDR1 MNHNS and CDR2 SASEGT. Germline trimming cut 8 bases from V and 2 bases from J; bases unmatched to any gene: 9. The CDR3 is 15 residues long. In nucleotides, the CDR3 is TGTGCCAGCGAGATGACAGGGGCTCACACAGATACGCAGTATTTT. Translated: CASEMTGAHTDTQYF.

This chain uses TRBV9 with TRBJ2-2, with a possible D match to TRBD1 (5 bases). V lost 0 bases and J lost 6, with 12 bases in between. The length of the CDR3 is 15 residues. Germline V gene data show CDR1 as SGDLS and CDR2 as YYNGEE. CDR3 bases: TGTGCCAGCAGCGTAGGCAGGCAGGGTGCCGGGGAGCTGTTTTTT. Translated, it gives CASSVGRQGAGELFF. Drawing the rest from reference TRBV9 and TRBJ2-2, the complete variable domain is DSGVTQTPKHLITATGQRVTLRCSPRSGDLSVYWYQQSLDQGLQFLIQYYNGEERAKGNILERFSAQQFPDLHSELNLSSLELGDSALYFCASSVGRQGAGELFFGEGSRLTVL.

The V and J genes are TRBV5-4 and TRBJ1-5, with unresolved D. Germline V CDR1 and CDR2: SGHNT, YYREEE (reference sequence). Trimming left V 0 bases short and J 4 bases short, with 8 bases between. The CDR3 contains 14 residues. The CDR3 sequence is CASSLGGKNQPQHF. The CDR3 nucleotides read TGTGCCAGCAGCTTGGGAGGTAAAAATCAGCCCCAGCATTTT.

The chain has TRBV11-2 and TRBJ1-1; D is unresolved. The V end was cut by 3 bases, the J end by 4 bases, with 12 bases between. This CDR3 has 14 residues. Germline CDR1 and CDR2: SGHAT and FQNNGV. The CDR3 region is CASSLPTKVTEAFF. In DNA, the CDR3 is TGTGCCAGCAGCTTGCCGACAAAAGTCACTGAAGCTTTCTTT.

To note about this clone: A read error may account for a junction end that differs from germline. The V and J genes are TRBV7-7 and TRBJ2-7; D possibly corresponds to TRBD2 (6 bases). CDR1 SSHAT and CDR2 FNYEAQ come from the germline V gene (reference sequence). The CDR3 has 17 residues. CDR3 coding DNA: TGTGCTAGCAGCCCCTACACTAGGGAGGTGGGTTTTTCCGAGCAGTACTTC. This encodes CASSPYTREVGFSEQYF.

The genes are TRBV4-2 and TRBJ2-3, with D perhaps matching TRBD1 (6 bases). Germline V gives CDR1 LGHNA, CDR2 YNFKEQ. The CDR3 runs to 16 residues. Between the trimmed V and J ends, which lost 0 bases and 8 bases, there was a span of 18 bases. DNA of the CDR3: TGTGCCAGCAGCCAAGATCTAACCGGACAGAAAGTTACGCAGTATTTT. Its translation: CASSQDLTGQKVTQYF.

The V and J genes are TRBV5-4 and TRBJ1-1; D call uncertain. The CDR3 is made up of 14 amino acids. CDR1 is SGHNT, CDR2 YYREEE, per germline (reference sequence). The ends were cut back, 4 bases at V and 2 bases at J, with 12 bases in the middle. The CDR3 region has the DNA TGTGCCAGCAGCAAAAAAACAGAAAACACTGAAGCTTTCTTT. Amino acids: CASSKKTENTEAFF. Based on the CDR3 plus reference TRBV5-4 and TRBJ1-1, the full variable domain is ETGVTQSPTHLIKTRGQQVTLRCSSQSGHNTVSWYQQALGQGPQFIFQYYREEENGRGNFPPRFSGLQFPNYSSELNVNALELDDSALYLCASSKKTENTEAFFGQGTRLTVV.

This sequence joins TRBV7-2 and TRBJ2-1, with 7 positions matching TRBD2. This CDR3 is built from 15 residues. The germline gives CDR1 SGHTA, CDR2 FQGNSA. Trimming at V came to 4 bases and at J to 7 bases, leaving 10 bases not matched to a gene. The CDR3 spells CASSYVSGGPNEQFF. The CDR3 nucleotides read TGTGCCAGCAGCTATGTCTCGGGGGGACCGAATGAGCAGTTCTTC. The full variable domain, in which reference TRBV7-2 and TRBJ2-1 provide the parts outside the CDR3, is GAGVSQSPSNKVTEKGKDVELRCDPISGHTALYWYRQSLGQGLEFLIYFQGNSAPDKSGLPSDRFSAERTGGSVSTLTIQRTQQEDSAVYLCASSYVSGGPNEQFFGPGTRLTVL.

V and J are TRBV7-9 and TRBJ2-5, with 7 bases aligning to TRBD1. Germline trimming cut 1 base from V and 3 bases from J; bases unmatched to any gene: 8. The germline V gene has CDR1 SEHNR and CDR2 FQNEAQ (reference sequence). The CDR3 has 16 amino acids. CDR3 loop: CASSLGHRGLEETQYF. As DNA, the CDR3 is TGTGCCAGCAGCTTAGGGCACAGGGGATTAGAAGAGACCCAGTACTTC.

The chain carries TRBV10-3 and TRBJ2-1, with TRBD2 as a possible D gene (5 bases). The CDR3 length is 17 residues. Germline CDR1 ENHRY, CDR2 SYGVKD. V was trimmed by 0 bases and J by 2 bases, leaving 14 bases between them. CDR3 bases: TGTGCCATCAGTGAGTCGACTCGACGGGGAACCTACAATGAGCAGTTCTTC. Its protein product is CAISESTRRGTYNEQFF.

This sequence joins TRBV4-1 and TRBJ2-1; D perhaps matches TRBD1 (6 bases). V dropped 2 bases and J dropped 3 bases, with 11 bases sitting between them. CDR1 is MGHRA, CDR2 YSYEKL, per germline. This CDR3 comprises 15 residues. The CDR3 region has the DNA TGCGCCAGCAGCCAAACTCCGGACAGCTACAATGAGCAGTTCTTC. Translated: CASSQTPDSYNEQFF.

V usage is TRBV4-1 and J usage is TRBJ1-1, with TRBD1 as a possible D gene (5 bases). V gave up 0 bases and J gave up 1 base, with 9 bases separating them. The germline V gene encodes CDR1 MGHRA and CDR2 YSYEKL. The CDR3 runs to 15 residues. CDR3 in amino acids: CASSQDRGRNTEAFF. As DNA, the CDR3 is TGCGCCAGCAGCCAAGATAGGGGCAGGAACACTGAAGCTTTCTTT.

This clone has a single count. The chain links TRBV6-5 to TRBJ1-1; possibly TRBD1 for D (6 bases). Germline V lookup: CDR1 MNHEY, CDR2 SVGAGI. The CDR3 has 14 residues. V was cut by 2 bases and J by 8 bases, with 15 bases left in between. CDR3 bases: TGTGCCAGCAGTTACAGTAGGCCCGGACAGGAAGCTTTCTTT. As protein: CASSYSRPGQEAFF.

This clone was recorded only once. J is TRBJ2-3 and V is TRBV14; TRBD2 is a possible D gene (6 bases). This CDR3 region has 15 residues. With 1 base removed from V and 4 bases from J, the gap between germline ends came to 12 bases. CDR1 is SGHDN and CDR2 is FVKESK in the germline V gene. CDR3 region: CASSQGVAASDTQYF. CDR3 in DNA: TGTGCCAGCAGCCAAGGGGTAGCGGCCTCAGATACGCAGTATTTT.

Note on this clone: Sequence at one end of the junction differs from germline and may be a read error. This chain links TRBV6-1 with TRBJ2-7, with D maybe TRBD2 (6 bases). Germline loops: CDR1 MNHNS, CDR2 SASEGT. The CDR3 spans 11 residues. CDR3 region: CASRSEGKECF. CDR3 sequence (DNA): TGTGCCAGCAGATCGGAGGGAAAGGAGTGCTTC.

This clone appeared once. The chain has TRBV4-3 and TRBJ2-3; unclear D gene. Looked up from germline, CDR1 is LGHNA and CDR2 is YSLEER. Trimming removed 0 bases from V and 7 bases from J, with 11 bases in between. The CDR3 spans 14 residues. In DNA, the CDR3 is TGCGCCAGCAGCCAAGATTTCACTACTAATACGCAGTATTTT. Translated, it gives CASSQDFTTNTQYF.

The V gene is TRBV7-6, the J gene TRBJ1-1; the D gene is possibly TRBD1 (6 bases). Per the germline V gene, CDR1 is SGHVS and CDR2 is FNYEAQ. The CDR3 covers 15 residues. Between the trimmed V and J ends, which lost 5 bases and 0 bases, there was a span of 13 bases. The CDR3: CASSTDGQLNTEAFF. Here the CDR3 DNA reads TGTGCCAGCAGCACAGATGGACAGCTGAACACTGAAGCTTTCTTT.

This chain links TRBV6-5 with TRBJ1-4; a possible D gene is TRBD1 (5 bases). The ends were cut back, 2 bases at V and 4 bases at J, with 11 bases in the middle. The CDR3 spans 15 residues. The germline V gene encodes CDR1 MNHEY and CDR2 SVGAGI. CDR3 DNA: TGTGCCAGCAGTTACACAGGCCACAGTAATGAAAAACTGTTTTTT. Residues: CASSYTGHSNEKLFF.

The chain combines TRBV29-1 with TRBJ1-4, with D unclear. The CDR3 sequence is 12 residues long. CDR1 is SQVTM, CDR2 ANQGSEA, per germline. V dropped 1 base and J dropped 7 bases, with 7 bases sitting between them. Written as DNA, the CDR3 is TGCAGCGTTGAAGTTGTTAGTGAAAAACTGTTTTTT. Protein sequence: CSVEVVSEKLFF.

The CDR3 protein is CASSSGLNDSPLHF. In DNA form, the CDR3 reads TGTGCCAGCAGCTCAGGGCTCAACGACTCACCCCTCCACTTT. This chain connects TRBV5-6 to TRBJ1-6; possibly TRBD1 for D (5 bases). V lost 3 bases to trimming and J lost 10 bases, with 14 bases between them. The CDR3 runs 14 residues. Germline CDR1 reads SGHDT; CDR2 reads YYEEEE.

CDR3 loop: CASSPHGGTETQYF. CDR3 nucleotides: TGTGCCAGCAGCCCTCACGGGGGGACGGAGACCCAGTACTTC. J is TRBJ2-5 and V is TRBV7-3; 7 bases line up with TRBD2. CDR1 SGHTA and CDR2 FQGTGA come from the germline V gene. Germline trimming cut 5 bases from V and 5 bases from J; bases unmatched to any gene: 8. The length of the CDR3 is 14 residues.

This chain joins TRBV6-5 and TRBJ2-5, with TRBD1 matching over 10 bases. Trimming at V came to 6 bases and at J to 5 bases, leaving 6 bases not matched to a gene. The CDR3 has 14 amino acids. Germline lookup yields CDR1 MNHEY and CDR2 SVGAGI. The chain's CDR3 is CASSTGTGVETQYF. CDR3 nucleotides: TGTGCCAGCAGCACCGGGACAGGGGTGGAGACCCAGTACTTC.

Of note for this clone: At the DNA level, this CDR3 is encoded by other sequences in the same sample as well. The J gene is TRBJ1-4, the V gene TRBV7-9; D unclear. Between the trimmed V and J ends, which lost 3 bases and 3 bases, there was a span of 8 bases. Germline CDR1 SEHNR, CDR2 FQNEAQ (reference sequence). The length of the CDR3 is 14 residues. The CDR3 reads CASSLGGANEKLFF. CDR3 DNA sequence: TGTGCCAGCAGCTTGGGTGGAGCTAATGAAAAACTGTTTTTT. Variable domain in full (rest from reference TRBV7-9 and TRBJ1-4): DTGVSQNPRHKITKRGQNVTFRCDPISEHNRLYWYRQTLGQGPEFLTYFQNEAQLEKSRLLSDRFSAERPKGSFSTLEIQRTEQGDSAMYLCASSLGGANEKLFFGSGTQLSVL.

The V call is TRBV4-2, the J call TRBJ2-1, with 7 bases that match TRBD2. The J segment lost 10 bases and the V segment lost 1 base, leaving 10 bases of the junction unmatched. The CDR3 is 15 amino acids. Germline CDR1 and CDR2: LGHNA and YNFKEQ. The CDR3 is CASSQGGGGSEEQFF. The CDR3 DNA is TGTGCCAGCAGCCAAGGGGGGGGTGGATCTGAGGAGCAGTTCTTC.